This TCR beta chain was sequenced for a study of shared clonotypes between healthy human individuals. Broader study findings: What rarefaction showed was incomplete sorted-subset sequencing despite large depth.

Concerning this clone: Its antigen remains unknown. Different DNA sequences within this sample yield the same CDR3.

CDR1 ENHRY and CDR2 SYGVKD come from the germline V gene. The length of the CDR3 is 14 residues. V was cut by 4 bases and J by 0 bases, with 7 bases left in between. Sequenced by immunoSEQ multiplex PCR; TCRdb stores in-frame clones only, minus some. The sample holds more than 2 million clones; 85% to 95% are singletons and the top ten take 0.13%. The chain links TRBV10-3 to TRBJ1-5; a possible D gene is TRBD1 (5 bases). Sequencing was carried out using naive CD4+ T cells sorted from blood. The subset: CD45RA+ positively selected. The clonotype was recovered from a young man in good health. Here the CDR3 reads CAISGGDSNQPQHF. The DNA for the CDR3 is TGTGCCATCAGTGGAGGGGATAGCAATCAGCCCCAGCATTTT.